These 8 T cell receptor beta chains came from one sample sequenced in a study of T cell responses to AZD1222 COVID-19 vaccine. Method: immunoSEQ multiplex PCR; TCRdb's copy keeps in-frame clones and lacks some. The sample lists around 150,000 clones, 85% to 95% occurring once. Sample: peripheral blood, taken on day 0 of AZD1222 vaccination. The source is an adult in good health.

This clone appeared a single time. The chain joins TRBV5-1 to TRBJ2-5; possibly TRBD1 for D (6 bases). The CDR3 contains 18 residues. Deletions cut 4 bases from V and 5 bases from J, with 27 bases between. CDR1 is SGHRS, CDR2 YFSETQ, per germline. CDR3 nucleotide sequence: TGCGCCAGCAGCCTGATCCCCATGGACAGACCCGGCGGGGAGACCCAGTACTTC. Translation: CASSLIPMDRPGGETQYF.

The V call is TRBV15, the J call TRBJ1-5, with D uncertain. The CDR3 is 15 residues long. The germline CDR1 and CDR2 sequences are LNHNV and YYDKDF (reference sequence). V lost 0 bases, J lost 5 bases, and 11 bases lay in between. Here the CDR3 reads CATSRDSLGDQPQHF. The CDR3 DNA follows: TGTGCCACCAGCAGAGATTCTTTGGGCGATCAGCCCCAGCATTTT.

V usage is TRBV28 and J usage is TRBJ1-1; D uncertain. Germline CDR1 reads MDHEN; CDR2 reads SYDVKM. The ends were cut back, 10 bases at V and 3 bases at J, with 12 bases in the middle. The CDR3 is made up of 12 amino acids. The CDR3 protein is CAICRPYTEAFF. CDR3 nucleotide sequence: TGTGCCATCTGTAGACCGTACACTGAAGCTTTCTTT.

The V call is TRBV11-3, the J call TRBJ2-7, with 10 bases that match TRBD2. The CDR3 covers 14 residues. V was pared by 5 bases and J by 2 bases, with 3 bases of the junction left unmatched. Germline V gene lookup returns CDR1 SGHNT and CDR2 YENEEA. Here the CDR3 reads CASSQSGGAYEQYF. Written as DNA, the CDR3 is TGTGCCAGCAGCCAAAGCGGGGGGGCCTACGAGCAGTACTTC.

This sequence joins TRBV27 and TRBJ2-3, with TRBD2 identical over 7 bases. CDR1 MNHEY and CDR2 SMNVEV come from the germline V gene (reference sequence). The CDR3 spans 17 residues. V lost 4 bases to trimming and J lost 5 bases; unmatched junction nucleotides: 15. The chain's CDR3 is CASSSPWGGEYGDTQYF. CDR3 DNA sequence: TGTGCCAGCAGTTCGCCTTGGGGGGGGGAGTATGGAGATACGCAGTATTTT.

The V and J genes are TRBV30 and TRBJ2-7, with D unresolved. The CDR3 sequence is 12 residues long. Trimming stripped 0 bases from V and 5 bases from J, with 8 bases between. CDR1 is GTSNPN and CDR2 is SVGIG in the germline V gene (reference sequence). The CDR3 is CAWSVVVHEQYF. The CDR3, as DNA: TGTGCCTGGAGTGTTGTGGTCCACGAGCAGTACTTC.

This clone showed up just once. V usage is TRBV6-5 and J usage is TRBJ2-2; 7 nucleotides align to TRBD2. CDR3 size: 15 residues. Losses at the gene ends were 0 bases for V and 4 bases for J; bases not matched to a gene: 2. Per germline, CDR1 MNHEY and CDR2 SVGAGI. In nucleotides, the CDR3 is TGTGCCAGCAGTTACTCGGGGGGGTTCACCGGGGAGCTGTTTTTT. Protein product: CASSYSGGFTGELFF.

The CDR3 coding sequence is TGTGCCACCAGCAGAGAACTAGCGGGGGGGCCTGGGGCCAACGTCCTGACTTTC. The encoded protein is CATSRELAGGPGANVLTF. The chain is built from TRBV15 and TRBJ2-6, with 13 bases identical to TRBD2. Germline lookup yields CDR1 LNHNV and CDR2 YYDKDF (reference sequence). After removal of 0 bases from V and 2 bases from J, the junction contained 1 base not matched to a gene. The CDR3 loop spans 18 amino acids.